Each of the 28 T cell receptor beta chains below was sequenced from the same sample in a study of T cell repertoires in cytomegalovirus infection. MiXCR, run by TCRdb on the reads, gives a single entry per CDR3 protein. The data contain approximately 240,000 distinct CDR3 sequences, 9% to 15% of them singletons. The sequenced sample consisted of PBMCs. Every receptor here comes from a human donor in good health (CMV status not recorded). Some clones in this sample may be carry-over from other donors' samples.

This clonotype was recorded at least ten times. The V and J genes are TRBV7-2 and TRBJ2-5, with 9 nucleotides matching TRBD2. Germline V gene lookup returns CDR1 SGHTA and CDR2 FQGNSA. The CDR3 runs to 14 residues. The trim removed 4 bases at V and 5 bases at J, leaving 5 bases unmatched. Here the CDR3 DNA reads TGTGCCAGCAGCTCGACTAGCGGACTGGAGACCCAGTACTTC. Its protein product is CASSSTSGLETQYF.

The chain carries TRBV4-2 and TRBJ1-5; D remains unclear. There are 17 residues in the CDR3. The germline CDR1 and CDR2 sequences are LGHNA and YNFKEQ. Trimming removed 0 bases from V and 5 bases from J, with 17 bases in between. The CDR3 DNA reads as TGTGCCAGCAGCCAAGATCCCCCAGACATGCAACATCAGCCCCAGCATTTT. Translating gives CASSQDPPDMQHQPQHF.

This clonotype was observed many times. This chain links TRBV2 with TRBJ2-5; 7 positions agree with TRBD1. Germline V gene data show CDR1 as SNHLY and CDR2 as FYNNEI. The CDR3 is 15 amino acids. V gave up 5 bases and J gave up 3 bases; unmatched junction bases: 9. CDR3 in DNA: TGTGCCAGCAGTAATAGAAGGGACAGAGAAGAGACCCAGTACTTC. Translated, it gives CASSNRRDREETQYF. The variable domain in full, completed from reference TRBV2 and TRBJ2-5, reads EPEVTQTPSHQVTQMGQEVILRCVPISNHLYFYWYRQILGQKVEFLVSFYNNEISEKSEIFDDQFSVERPDGSNFTLKIRSTKLEDSAMYFCASSNRRDREETQYFGPGTRLLVL.

The chain links TRBV19 to TRBJ2-5; 11 bases agree with TRBD2. Germline V gives CDR1 LNHDA, CDR2 SQIVND (reference sequence). This CDR3 contains 14 residues. V was pared by 3 bases and J by 7 bases, with 4 bases of the junction left unmatched. As DNA, the CDR3 is TGTGCCAGTAGTATGAGTAGCGGGGGGGGGACCCAGTACTTC. Protein sequence: CASSMSSGGGTQYF.

J is TRBJ2-5 and V is TRBV15; D not certain. Germline V gene lookup returns CDR1 LNHNV and CDR2 YYDKDF (reference sequence). The V end lost 0 bases, the J end lost 5 bases, and 7 bases lay between the germline ends. This CDR3 is 13 amino acids long. The CDR3 spells CATSRDPQETQYF. The CDR3 DNA reads TGTGCCACCAGCAGAGATCCTCAGGAGACCCAGTACTTC.

This clonotype was seen at least ten times. V and J are TRBV20-1 and TRBJ2-7, with D perhaps given as TRBD1 or TRBD2 (6 bases each). Per the germline V gene, CDR1 is DFQATT and CDR2 is SNEGSKA (reference sequence). Trimming shortened V by 6 bases and J by 5 bases, and 17 bases separated the two germline ends. The CDR3 has 13 residues. The CDR3 DNA is TGCAGTGCCACACGAGGGGGAGGCGACGAGCAGTACTTC. Amino acid sequence: CSATRGGGDEQYF.

This clonotype was observed at least ten times. V is TRBV12-3 or TRBV12-4 and J is TRBJ2-5; 11 nucleotides align to TRBD1. The CDR3 contains 15 residues. V lost 3 bases and J lost 7; bases outside the gene matches: 7. The CDR3: CASSLGQGGLGTQYF. The CDR3, as DNA: TGTGCCAGCAGTTTGGGACAGGGGGGTTTAGGGACCCAGTACTTC.

This clonotype showed up many times. Mismatch with germline at one junction end may stem from a read error. The chain recombines TRBV5-4 with TRBJ1-5; 10 positions agree with TRBD1. Germline loops: CDR1 SGHNT, CDR2 YYREEE (reference sequence). The length of the CDR3 is 15 residues. CDR3 nucleotides: TGTGCCAGCAGTTTGGACAGGGGGAGCAATCAGCCCCAGCATTTT. Translated: CASSLDRGSNQPQHF.

With regard to this clonotype: A much larger clone differs from this one at a single base, so this may be a read error. CDR3 in DNA: TGTGCCAGGAGTTTATCTCTCAGCTACGAGCAGTACTTC. Residues: CARSLSLSYEQYF. The chain carries TRBV28 and TRBJ2-7; unclear D gene. CDR1 and CDR2 (germline): MDHEN, SYDVKM. The CDR3 runs to 13 residues. Full variable domain (missing parts from reference TRBV28 and TRBJ2-7): DVKVTQSSRYLVKRTGEKVFLECVQDMDHENMFWYRQDPGLGLRLIYFSYDVKMKEKGDIPEGYSVSREKKERFSLILESASTNQTSMYLCARSLSLSYEQYFGPGTRLTVT.

This clonotype was recorded many times. This chain connects TRBV15 to TRBJ1-2, with 9 bases that match TRBD1. Trimming took 4 bases from V and 7 from J; bases not matched to a gene: 7. Germline lookup yields CDR1 LNHNV and CDR2 YYDKDF (reference sequence). The CDR3 has 14 amino acids. Here the CDR3 DNA reads TGTGCCACCAGCACCGGGGACAGGGTTTCTGGCTACACCTTC. Protein: CATSTGDRVSGYTF.

This clonotype came up many times. This sequence joins TRBV7-8 and TRBJ2-7; tentatively, D is TRBD2 (6 bases). The V end lost 4 bases, the J end lost 2 bases, and 18 bases lay between the germline ends. CDR1 is SGHVS and CDR2 is FQNEAQ in the germline V gene. The CDR3 is made up of 16 amino acids. The CDR3 loop reads CASSSQTSRGTYEQYF. In DNA, the CDR3 is TGTGCCAGCAGCTCCCAGACTAGTCGAGGGACCTACGAGCAGTACTTC.

Many counts were recorded for this clonotype. The chain couples TRBV7-2 to TRBJ1-4, with D perhaps TRBD1 (6 bases). The CDR3 is 16 amino acids. The V end lost 1 base, the J end lost 3 bases, and 12 bases lay between the germline ends. In germline, CDR1 is SGHTA, CDR2 FQGNSA. The CDR3 region has the DNA TGTGCCAGCAGCTTAGACCCAGGGGCACCTAATGAAAAACTGTTTTTT. It translates to CASSLDPGAPNEKLFF.

This clonotype was detected only a few times. The chain combines TRBV29-1 with TRBJ2-5; 11 positions match TRBD2. V lost 6 bases and J lost 7; bases outside the gene matches: 7. The CDR3 extends over 13 amino acids. Germline-derived CDR1 and CDR2 are SQVTM and ANQGSEA. DNA for the CDR3: TGCAGCGTCATTAGCGGGGGGGCCGGGACCCAGTACTTC. As protein: CSVISGGAGTQYF. Looking up the rest from reference TRBV29-1 and TRBJ2-5 gives the full variable domain: SAVISQKPSRDICQRGTSLTIQCQVDSQVTMMFWYRQQPGQSLTLIATANQGSEATYESGFVIDKFPISRPNLTFSTLTVSNMSPEDSSIYLCSVISGGAGTQYFGPGTRLLVL.

In this sample, this clonotype turned up many times. V is TRBV6-2 or TRBV6-3 and J is TRBJ2-5; D is uncertain. V lost 4 bases and J lost 1, with 16 bases in between. The CDR3 spans 16 residues. CDR1 is MNHEY and CDR2 is SVGEGT in the germline V gene. CDR3 DNA: TGTGCCAGCAGTTCCCGGCCCCCCCCCGGCCAAGAGACCCAGTACTTC. This gives the protein CASSSRPPPGQETQYF.

This clonotype was detected only a few times. This sequence joins TRBV5-6 and TRBJ2-1; D is unclear. V lost 4 bases and J lost 12, with 14 bases in between. CDR1 and CDR2 (germline): SGHDT, YYEEEE. The CDR3 consists of 12 residues. The CDR3 nucleotides read TGTGCCAGCAGCGCCGATCCTTCTTGGCAGTTCTTC. As protein: CASSADPSWQFF.

This clonotype was counted at least ten times. CDR3 sequence: CASSNGQGVSEAFF. The CDR3 DNA follows: TGTGCCAGCAGTAATGGACAGGGGGTCTCTGAAGCTTTCTTT. J is TRBJ1-1 and V is TRBV6-2 or TRBV6-3; 10 bases agree with TRBD1. This CDR3 has 14 amino acids. The V and J ends lost 5 bases and 6 bases, in that order; junction bases with no gene match: 6. The V gene's germline CDR1 is MNHEY and CDR2 SVGEGT.

This clonotype appeared a few times. The chain uses TRBV14 and TRBJ1-2; no definite D call. V was shortened by 1 base and J by 5 bases, with 8 bases between the two germline ends. CDR3 length: 13 amino acids. The germline CDR1 and CDR2 sequences are SGHDN and FVKESK. The CDR3 sequence is CASSQVGGYGYTF. CDR3 DNA sequence: TGTGCCAGCAGCCAAGTCGGCGGATATGGCTACACCTTC.

This clonotype was counted at least ten times. The J gene is TRBJ2-7, the V gene TRBV29-1; no clear D gene. This CDR3 contains 11 residues. V dropped 4 bases and J dropped 3 bases, with 7 bases sitting between them. Germline V gives CDR1 SQVTM, CDR2 ANQGSEA. CDR3 bases: TGCAGCGTTGCTAGGGACTACGAGCAGTACTTC. Protein product: CSVARDYEQYF.

This clonotype was observed many times. This sequence joins TRBV7-2 and TRBJ2-3, with D perhaps matching TRBD1 or TRBD2 (5 bases each). The V gene lost 5 bases and the J gene lost 2 bases, with 11 bases spanning the gap. The CDR3 contains 14 residues. Germline loops: CDR1 SGHTA, CDR2 FQGNSA. The CDR3 nucleotides read TGTGCCAGCAGCCGGGACGGTTTCACAGATACGCAGTATTTT. Its translation: CASSRDGFTDTQYF. The full variable domain, in which reference TRBV7-2 and TRBJ2-3 provide the parts outside the CDR3, is GAGVSQSPSNKVTEKGKDVELRCDPISGHTALYWYRQSLGQGLEFLIYFQGNSAPDKSGLPSDRFSAERTGGSVSTLTIQRTQQEDSAVYLCASSRDGFTDTQYFGPGTRLTVL.

This clonotype has ten or more counts. The chain couples TRBV7-3 to TRBJ2-3; TRBD2 agrees at 11 bases. Germline trimming cut 5 bases from V and 4 bases from J; bases unmatched to any gene: 11. Germline loops: CDR1 SGHTA, CDR2 FQGTGA. There are 17 residues in the CDR3. CDR3 loop: CASSPPTSGATPDTQYF. CDR3 nucleotides: TGTGCCAGCAGCCCCCCGACTAGCGGGGCGACCCCAGATACGCAGTATTTT.

This clonotype was observed a few times. The V gene is TRBV19, the J gene TRBJ1-1; D call uncertain. V dropped 5 bases and J dropped 1 base, with 14 bases sitting between them. Germline CDR1 and CDR2: LNHDA and SQIVND (reference sequence). This CDR3 has 15 residues. The CDR3 DNA reads as TGTGCCAGTAGTCCTTATCTGACGGAGAACACTGAAGCTTTCTTT. This encodes CASSPYLTENTEAFF. The variable domain in full, with the rest retrieved from reference TRBV19 and TRBJ1-1, is DGGITQSPKYLFRKEGQNVTLSCEQNLNHDAMYWYRQDPGQGLRLIYYSQIVNDFQKGDIAEGYSVSREKKESFPLTVTSAQKNPTAFYLCASSPYLTENTEAFFGQGTRLTVV.

The V call is TRBV24-1, the J call TRBJ2-2; TRBD1 aligns across 8 bases. The CDR3 loop spans 17 amino acids. The V segment lost 4 bases and the J segment 1 base; nucleotides outside the gene matches: 7. From germline, CDR1 is KGHDR and CDR2 SFDVKD. The CDR3 loop reads CATSDNLQGGNTGELFF. CDR3 DNA sequence: TGTGCCACCAGTGACAACTTACAGGGGGGGAACACCGGGGAGCTGTTTTTT.

This clonotype occurred many times. The CDR3 region is CASSLRTGSNQPQHF. The DNA for the CDR3 is TGTGCCAGCAGCCTTAGGACGGGTAGCAATCAGCCCCAGCATTTT. This chain uses TRBV12-3 or TRBV12-4 with TRBJ1-5; D uncertain. The CDR3 covers 15 residues. V was pared by 6 bases and J by 0 bases, with 12 bases between.

J is TRBJ1-4 and V is TRBV2, with D perhaps matching TRBD1 (5 bases). Germline V gives CDR1 SNHLY, CDR2 FYNNEI. V gave up 0 bases and J gave up 1 base, with 9 bases separating them. CDR3 size: 16 residues. Here the CDR3 DNA reads TGTGCCAGCAGTGAAGCGCGGACAAGAACTAATGAAAAACTGTTTTTT. Translated: CASSEARTRTNEKLFF.

The V and J genes are TRBV5-1 and TRBJ2-6; no clear D. Per the germline V gene, CDR1 is SGHRS and CDR2 is YFSETQ. The CDR3 runs 15 residues. Trimming stripped 7 bases from V and 1 base from J, with 12 bases between. This chain's CDR3 is CASSDLVSGANVLTF. The CDR3 bases are TGCGCCAGCTCCGACCTCGTATCTGGGGCCAACGTCCTGACTTTC.

This clonotype was detected a few times. The V call is TRBV12-3 or TRBV12-4, the J call TRBJ2-2; 10 nucleotides align to TRBD1. The CDR3 extends over 15 amino acids. V dropped 4 bases and J dropped 6; count of bases not matched to a gene: 5. CDR3 coding DNA: TGTGCCAGCAGTTCCTCCGGGACAGGGGCCGGGGAGCTGTTTTTT. It codes for CASSSSGTGAGELFF.

This clonotype was found many times. The chain combines TRBV7-2 with TRBJ2-6, with TRBD1 as a possible D gene (5 bases). The CDR3 sequence is 17 residues long. Germline CDR1 and CDR2: SGHTA and FQGNSA. Trimming shortened V by 0 bases and J by 0 bases, and 9 bases separated the two germline ends. CDR3 protein: CASSLAGANSGANVLTF. The CDR3 bases are TGTGCCAGCAGCTTAGCAGGGGCCAACTCTGGGGCCAACGTCCTGACTTTC. The whole variable domain, remainder taken from reference TRBV7-2 and TRBJ2-6, is GAGVSQSPSNKVTEKGKDVELRCDPISGHTALYWYRQSLGQGLEFLIYFQGNSAPDKSGLPSDRFSAERTGGSVSTLTIQRTQQEDSAVYLCASSLAGANSGANVLTFGAGSRLTVL.

This clonotype was seen at least ten times. This chain joins TRBV7-2 and TRBJ2-1, with 15 nucleotides matching TRBD2. The CDR3 sequence is 17 residues long. J lost 5 bases, V lost 5 bases, and 7 bases had no gene match. Germline V CDR1 and CDR2: SGHTA, FQGNSA. The CDR3 region is CASSRGTSGGRNNEQFF. Written as DNA, the CDR3 is TGTGCCAGCAGCAGGGGGACTAGCGGGGGGAGAAACAATGAGCAGTTCTTC.